This T cell receptor beta chain was documented in a study of T cell repertoires in cytomegalovirus infection. Trimming left V 5 bases short and J 3 bases short, with 14 bases between. The CDR3 runs to 15 residues. Looked up from germline, CDR1 is SGHAT and CDR2 is FQNNGV. A word on this clonotype: Its antigen remains unidentified.

TCRdb called the reads again in MiXCR, with one record for every CDR3 protein. The sample consists of about a million distinct CDR3 sequences, approximately 31% of them appearing once. The receptor's source is a human donor in good health (CMV status not recorded). Some clones in this sample may be carry-over from other donors' samples. The starting material was cultured CD8+ T cells from PBMCs, obtained from culture after CMV antigen stimulation. The V call is TRBV11-2, the J call TRBJ1-5, with a possible D match to TRBD1 (6 bases). The CDR3 sequence is CASSPGAESNQPQHF. The CDR3 DNA is TGTGCCAGCAGCCCAGGGGCCGAATCCAATCAGCCCCAGCATTTT.